The clone carrying this T cell receptor (beta chain) was detected only a few times. No antigen is known for it. The source of the sample is a study of vaccination effects on CD4 cells after COVID-19. In the study overall: Participants completed two doses of the BNT162b2 or mRNA-1273 vaccine.

Produced via immunoSEQ multiplex PCR; TCRdb's table is partial and in-frame only. The sample holds about 45,000 clones, about three quarters seen once. The V gene's germline CDR1 is SQVTM and CDR2 ANQGSEA. The germline V and J ends were trimmed by 0 bases and 9 bases, with 12 bases remaining between them. The CDR3 sequence is 13 residues long. Antigen-specific CD4+ T cells were expanded with viral peptide pools in the ViraFEST assay before sequencing. Cells that had been cultured for about 10 days were the source of isolated CD4+ T cells. A positive SARS-CoV-2 PCR test fell between March and December 2020.

The material sequenced was CD4+ T cells from PBMCs cultured with a peptide pool, taken before COVID-19 vaccination. The chain has TRBV29-1 and TRBJ2-1; D is possibly TRBD1 (5 bases). The receptor was derived from a human donor who had a prior SARS-CoV-2 infection. The CDR3, as DNA: TGCAGCGTTGAAGATGCAGGGTTTGGTGAGCAGTTCTTC. Residues: CSVEDAGFGEQFF.